This entry lists 21 T cell receptor beta chains sequenced from one sample in a study of identical twins. TCRdb ran MiXCR on the 5' RACE reads and lists one entry per CDR3 protein. This table has around 490,000 distinct CDR3 sequences, 13% to 15% appearing once. These same data were also listed under a study on yellow fever vaccine responses in identical twins.

Sequencing used CD4+ T cells sorted from blood. The receptor source for this set is a woman aged 18-35 years in good health.

This clonotype was observed a handful of times. The J gene is TRBJ2-7, the V gene TRBV27; D is uncertain. The germline CDR1 and CDR2 sequences are MNHEY and SMNVEV (reference sequence). This CDR3 comprises 14 residues. Trimming stripped 0 bases from V and 3 bases from J, with 9 bases between. The DNA for the CDR3 is TGTGCCAGCAGTTTATCGCTCAGACTCTACGAGCAGTACTTC. Protein product: CASSLSLRLYEQYF.

The CDR3 DNA follows: TGCGCCAGCAGCATGGGACTAGCGGGGGTAAAAACTGAGCAGTTCTTC. It yields the protein CASSMGLAGVKTEQFF. The gene calls are TRBV5-1 and TRBJ2-1; 14 bases are shared with TRBD2. CDR1 is SGHRS, CDR2 YFSETQ, per germline. The CDR3 runs 16 residues. The junction had 9 bases not matched to a gene; V was cut back by 4 bases and J by 9 bases.

This clonotype was counted many times. This rearrangement joins TRBV29-1 to TRBJ1-6; 7 nucleotides line up with TRBD1. The CDR3 totals 13 residues. Germline trimming cut 6 bases from V and 7 bases from J; bases unmatched to any gene: 6. Germline V CDR1 and CDR2: SQVTM, ANQGSEA. The CDR3 sequence: CSVQTGMNSPLHF. CDR3 sequence (DNA): TGCAGCGTACAGACAGGGATGAATTCACCCCTCCACTTT.

This sequence joins TRBV2 and TRBJ2-2; D remains ambiguous. The V gene lost 3 bases and the J gene lost 6 bases, with 14 bases spanning the gap. Germline-derived CDR1 and CDR2 are SNHLY and FYNNEI. CDR3 length: 15 amino acids. The CDR3 nucleotides are TGTGCCAGCAGTGATCTGGACCCACTGGCCGGGGAGCTGTTTTTT. This sequence encodes CASSDLDPLAGELFF.

This chain connects TRBV29-1 to TRBJ2-2; 12 nucleotides agree with TRBD2. The CDR3 runs to 13 residues. The J segment lost 6 bases and the V segment lost 6 bases, leaving 2 bases of the junction unmatched. Germline CDR1 reads SQVTM; CDR2 reads ANQGSEA. The CDR3 here is CSVRTSGAGELFF. The CDR3 coding sequence is TGCAGCGTCCGGACTAGCGGGGCCGGGGAGCTGTTTTTT.

The V gene is TRBV27, the J gene TRBJ2-7; 8 positions match TRBD2. V lost 8 bases and J lost 0; bases outside the gene matches: 12. Germline V gene data show CDR1 as MNHEY and CDR2 as SMNVEV (reference sequence). CDR3 length equals 16 residues. CDR3: CASLVERENNSYEQYF. The CDR3 region has the DNA TGTGCCAGCCTCGTAGAGCGGGAGAACAACTCCTACGAGCAGTACTTC.

This clonotype occurred a few times. The rearrangement links TRBV5-1 to TRBJ2-5; 9 bases are shared with TRBD1. The germline V gene encodes CDR1 SGHRS and CDR2 YFSETQ. The V gene end was trimmed by 3 bases and the J gene end by 1 base; junction bases not matched to a gene: 4. This CDR3 comprises 15 residues. Here the CDR3 reads CASSSGQGFQETQYF. The CDR3 DNA is TGCGCCAGCAGCTCTGGACAGGGGTTCCAAGAGACCCAGTACTTC.

The rearrangement links TRBV7-2 to TRBJ1-5; tentative D call: TRBD1 (6 bases). Germline V gives CDR1 SGHTA, CDR2 FQGNSA. The CDR3 runs to 15 residues. The V gene lost 1 base and the J gene lost 6 bases, with 13 bases spanning the gap. The CDR3 nucleotides are TGTGCCAGCAGCTTAGTGGACAGCCCAGGTCAGCCCCAGCATTTT. Its translation: CASSLVDSPGQPQHF.

The gene calls are TRBV6-5 and TRBJ1-1, with a weak D call TRBD1 (6 bases). V lost 5 bases, J lost 11 bases, and 12 bases lay in between. Looked up from germline, CDR1 is MNHEY and CDR2 is SVGAGI. This CDR3 spans 11 amino acids. The CDR3 region has the DNA TGTGCCAGCAGTGGGGGGGCGAAGGCTTTCTTT. Encoded protein: CASSGGAKAFF.

The CDR3 loop is CASSQERGRPLTQYF. The CDR3 DNA reads as TGCGCCAGCAGCCAAGAACGCGGGAGGCCCTTGACGCAGTATTTT. The chain links TRBV4-1 to TRBJ2-3; 8 nucleotides line up with TRBD2. The ends lost 0 bases at V and 9 bases at J; junction bases unmatched: 8. Germline V lookup: CDR1 MGHRA, CDR2 YSYEKL. The CDR3 totals 15 residues.

This chain uses TRBV29-1 with TRBJ2-1; TRBD2 matches at 8 bases. Germline CDR1 SQVTM, CDR2 ANQGSEA. This CDR3 region has 14 residues. The J segment lost 2 bases and the V segment lost 4 bases, leaving 4 bases of the junction unmatched. The CDR3 loop is CSVAPGRAYNEQFF. The CDR3 bases are TGCAGCGTTGCTCCCGGGAGGGCCTACAATGAGCAGTTCTTC.

This clonotype was observed a handful of times. The chain carries TRBV6-2 or TRBV6-3 and TRBJ2-7, with 12 bases that match TRBD2. The germline V gene encodes CDR1 MNHEY and CDR2 SVGEGT. CDR3 size: 16 residues. V lost 0 bases to trimming and J lost 3 bases; unmatched junction nucleotides: 3. CDR3 amino acids: CASSYSRLAGVYEQYV. The CDR3 coding sequence is TGTGCCAGCAGTTACTCGAGACTAGCGGGGGTCTACGAGCAGTACGTC.

The CDR3: CASSHGQTYEQYF. The CDR3 DNA is TGCGCCAGCAGCCACGGACAGACCTACGAGCAGTACTTC. This chain uses TRBV5-1 with TRBJ2-7; tentative D call: TRBD1 (6 bases). The CDR3 runs to 13 residues. Germline V lookup: CDR1 SGHRS, CDR2 YFSETQ. The V end lost 4 bases, the J end lost 2 bases, and 10 bases lay between the germline ends.

The chain joins TRBV12-3 or TRBV12-4 to TRBJ2-2; D is unclear. This CDR3 region has 16 residues. Trimming took 0 bases from V and 3 from J, leaving 11 bases between them. The DNA of the CDR3 is TGTGCCAGCAGTTTAGCGCTCGGCAGGTACACCGGGGAGCTGTTTTTT. Amino acid sequence: CASSLALGRYTGELFF.

This clonotype was recorded at least ten times. This sequence joins TRBV29-1 and TRBJ2-3; D is uncertain. The ends were cut back, 4 bases at V and 1 base at J, with 3 bases in the middle. The CDR3 covers 11 residues. Germline values: CDR1 SQVTM, CDR2 ANQGSEA. Here the CDR3 reads CSVGGTDTQYF. For the CDR3, the DNA is TGCAGCGTTGGGGGCACAGATACGCAGTATTTT.

Only a few counts were recorded for this clonotype. This chain uses TRBV20-1 with TRBJ1-1, with a weak D call TRBD1 (5 bases). The germline V gene encodes CDR1 DFQATT and CDR2 SNEGSKA (reference sequence). Trimming pared 3 bases from V and 0 bases from J, leaving 11 bases between. CDR3 length: 14 residues. CDR3 amino acids: CSASRVTMNTEAFF. CDR3 coding DNA: TGCAGTGCTAGCAGGGTTACGATGAACACTGAAGCTTTCTTT.

This clonotype appeared a few times. The chain carries TRBV6-1 and TRBJ1-1; 9 positions agree with TRBD1. Germline V CDR1 and CDR2: MNHNS, SASEGT. CDR3 size: 12 residues. The V segment lost 6 bases and the J segment 9 bases; nucleotides outside the gene matches: 5. The CDR3 nucleotides read TGTGCCAGCAGCCTGGACAGGGGAAAAGCTTTCTTT. It yields the protein CASSLDRGKAFF.

This clonotype showed up just a few times. The genes are TRBV12-3 or TRBV12-4 and TRBJ2-6; D is ambiguous. Trimming took off 3 bases at V and 0 bases at J, with 12 bases between the two ends. The CDR3 loop spans 17 amino acids. In DNA, the CDR3 is TGTGCCAGCAGTTTGGGCAGGTCAAGCTCTGGGGCCAACGTCCTGACTTTC. Amino acid sequence: CASSLGRSSSGANVLTF.

Only a few counts were recorded for this clonotype. The chain combines TRBV20-1 with TRBJ1-1; unclear D gene. CDR1 and CDR2 from the germline V gene are DFQATT and SNEGSKA (reference sequence). V lost 0 bases, J lost 0 bases, and 11 bases lay in between. This CDR3 has 15 amino acids. The CDR3 nucleotides are TGCAGTGCTAGAGATCGGGTACTGATGAACACTGAAGCTTTCTTT. It is translated as CSARDRVLMNTEAFF.

The chain links TRBV5-1 to TRBJ1-1, with TRBD1 as a possible D gene (5 bases). From germline, CDR1 is SGHRS and CDR2 YFSETQ. V lost 4 bases and J lost 2, with 12 bases in between. The CDR3 consists of 14 residues. The CDR3 nucleotides are TGCGCCAGCAGCCCAGAGACAGTTAACACTGAAGCTTTCTTT. Translation gives CASSPETVNTEAFF.

The chain links TRBV3-1 to TRBJ2-4; D is uncertain. The CDR3 extends over 15 amino acids. The germline V gene encodes CDR1 LGHDT and CDR2 YNNKEL (reference sequence). V gave up 1 base and J gave up 2 bases, with 9 bases separating them. CDR3 bases: TGTGCCAGCAGCCAAGGGGGTGTAACCAAAAACATTCAGTACTTC. Protein: CASSQGGVTKNIQYF. The full variable domain, rest sourced from reference TRBV3-1 and TRBJ2-4, is DTAVSQTPKYLVTQMGNDKSIKCEQNLGHDTMYWYKQDSKKFLKIMFSYNNKELIINETVPNRFSPKSPDKAHLNLHINSLELGDSAVYFCASSQGGVTKNIQYFGAGTRLSVL.